Shown below are 20 T cell receptor beta chains from a single sample sequenced in a study of follicular helper T cells after annual influenza vaccination (dated by TCRdb to 2016 to 2017). The time point tag for this specimen amounts to: 2014-2015 season, pre-vaccination. Library construction relied on the immunoSEQ multiplex PCR assay. Held by TCRdb, this immuneACCESS table contains in-frame sequences only and omits some clones. Under half of the omission traces to an unresolved V gene where checked; the cause of the rest is unknown. Across this sample there are some 10,000 clones, with just under 80% seen only once. Of the sample, around 3% falls within the top ten clones. The material sequenced was CXCR5+ CD38- circulating T follicular helper cells from blood, taken on the day of influenza vaccination. Sample cell subset or site, as interpreted from the label and publication: circulating Tfh, non-naive CD4+CXCR5+PD-1+ (ICOS+CD38+ or ICOS-CD38-). The source is an adult who received the influenza vaccine.

This sequence joins TRBV5-1 and TRBJ2-3; D possibly matches TRBD1 or TRBD2 (5 bases each). Germline lookup yields CDR1 SGHRS and CDR2 YFSETQ. The CDR3 is made up of 16 amino acids. With 0 bases removed from V and 4 bases from J, the gap between germline ends came to 15 bases. The CDR3 coding sequence is TGCGCCAGCAGCTTGGCCTCGATCCGGGGACCAGATACGCAGTATTTT. This gives the protein CASSLASIRGPDTQYF. Using reference TRBV5-1 and TRBJ2-3 for the parts outside the CDR3, the full variable domain is KAGVTQTPRYLIKTRGQQVTLSCSPISGHRSVSWYQQTPGQGLQFLFEYFSETQRNKGNFPGRFSGRQFSNSRSEMNVSTLELGDSALYLCASSLASIRGPDTQYFGPGTRLTVL.

The rearrangement uses TRBV7-2 and TRBJ1-6; D unclear. V was trimmed by 10 bases and J by 5 bases, leaving 15 bases between them. The V gene's germline CDR1 is SGHTA and CDR2 FQGNSA. The CDR3 runs to 14 residues. DNA of the CDR3: TGTGCCATCCGGGGAGGCGCAGATAATTCACCCCTCCACTTT. Protein sequence: CAIRGGADNSPLHF.

V and J are TRBV7-2 and TRBJ1-2; D unclear. The CDR3 sequence is 14 residues long. Germline V CDR1 and CDR2: SGHTA, FQGNSA. The germline V and J ends were trimmed by 2 bases and 7 bases, with 14 bases remaining between them. The CDR3: CASSLPVGKGGYTF. CDR3 sequence (DNA): TGTGCCAGCAGCTTACCTGTAGGTAAAGGTGGCTACACCTTC.

This CDR3 reads CSAAPLNEQFF. CDR3 DNA: TGCAGTGCTGCCCCTTTGAATGAGCAGTTCTTC. V gene TRBV20-1 combines with J gene TRBJ2-1; D gene uncertain. The germline gives CDR1 DFQATT, CDR2 SNEGSKA (reference sequence). This CDR3 comprises 11 residues. The V and J ends lost 5 bases and 7 bases respectively, with 9 bases between them.

This clone was seen a handful of times. The CDR3 loop is CASSFRIGYTF. CDR3 DNA: TGTGCCAGCAGCTTCCGGATTGGCTACACCTTC. This chain links TRBV7-2 with TRBJ1-2; D is uncertain. V was trimmed by 3 bases and J by 7 bases, leaving 6 bases between them. There are 11 residues in the CDR3. In germline, CDR1 is SGHTA, CDR2 FQGNSA.

The chain joins TRBV2 to TRBJ2-2, with D uncertain. Germline-derived CDR1 and CDR2 are SNHLY and FYNNEI. CDR3 length equals 14 residues. V was cut by 6 bases and J by 0 bases, with 8 bases left in between. The CDR3 protein is CASSAHTNTGELFF. The CDR3 DNA reads TGTGCCAGCAGCGCCCACACGAACACCGGGGAGCTGTTTTTT.

The rearrangement links TRBV6-5 to TRBJ1-5, with unresolved D. Germline V lookup: CDR1 MNHEY, CDR2 SVGAGI. The CDR3 runs 15 residues. Trimming cost V 2 bases and J 1 base, with 9 bases left between them. CDR3 loop: CASSYDPRSNQPQHF. DNA of the CDR3: TGTGCCAGCAGTTACGACCCCAGAAGCAATCAGCCCCAGCATTTT.

This clone came up a few times. The CDR3: CASSGRENNQPQHF. CDR3 nucleotides: TGTGCCAGCTCGGGACGGGAAAACAATCAGCCCCAGCATTTT. V usage is TRBV2 and J usage is TRBJ1-5; D may be TRBD1 (5 bases). Germline CDR1 SNHLY, CDR2 FYNNEI. The CDR3 length is 14 residues. V lost 8 bases and J 3 bases, leaving 14 bases between the germline ends.

The chain recombines TRBV7-2 with TRBJ1-4; TRBD1 matches 7 bases. Unmatched junction bases numbered 11, after V lost 5 bases and J lost 8 bases. The CDR3 is made up of 15 amino acids. The V gene's germline CDR1 is SGHTA and CDR2 FQGNSA. The CDR3 loop reads CASSPQGGPKEKLFF. For the CDR3, the DNA is TGTGCCAGCAGCCCTCAGGGGGGCCCCAAGGAAAAACTGTTTTTT.

The rearrangement joins TRBV18 to TRBJ2-4; 7 nucleotides match TRBD2. This CDR3 is built from 15 residues. In germline, CDR1 is KGHSH, CDR2 LQKENI. Trimming removed 0 bases from V and 6 bases from J; junction bases left unmatched: 5. The DNA of the CDR3 is TGTGCCAGCTCACCACCGGGAGGGAGCGGAAACATTCAGTACTTC. The encoded protein is CASSPPGGSGNIQYF.

The chain carries TRBV4-3 and TRBJ2-1; 14 nucleotides match TRBD2. The germline V gene encodes CDR1 LGHNA and CDR2 YSLEER. J gave up 8 bases and V 0 bases, and 3 bases lay outside the gene matches. CDR3 size: 16 residues. The CDR3 coding sequence is TGCGCCAGCAGCCAAGATGGGACTAGCGGGAGCTATGAGCAGTTCTTC. Protein sequence: CASSQDGTSGSYEQFF.

This chain connects TRBV9 to TRBJ2-1; D is unclear. CDR3 size: 15 residues. V dropped 4 bases and J dropped 0 bases, with 11 bases sitting between them. Germline V lookup: CDR1 SGDLS, CDR2 YYNGEE. The CDR3 sequence: CASSNRARSYNEQFF. CDR3 coding DNA: TGTGCCAGCAGCAATAGGGCCCGCTCCTACAATGAGCAGTTCTTC. The entire variable domain, with the rest obtained from reference TRBV9 and TRBJ2-1, is as follows: DSGVTQTPKHLITATGQRVTLRCSPRSGDLSVYWYQQSLDQGLQFLIQYYNGEERAKGNILERFSAQQFPDLHSELNLSSLELGDSALYFCASSNRARSYNEQFFGPGTRLTVL.

In this sample, this clone turned up a few times. This chain connects TRBV19 to TRBJ1-5, with 11 bases fitting TRBD1. The V and J ends lost 1 base and 0 bases, in that order; junction bases with no gene match: 5. The germline V gene encodes CDR1 LNHDA and CDR2 SQIVND (reference sequence). The CDR3 has 18 amino acids. The CDR3 DNA follows: TGTGCCAGTAGTATAGGGACAGGGGGCTTCATTAGCAATCAGCCCCAGCATTTT. Protein sequence: CASSIGTGGFISNQPQHF.

This chain uses TRBV5-4 with TRBJ1-1; possible D gene TRBD1, 5 bases. The length of the CDR3 is 16 residues. The germline V and J ends were trimmed by 4 bases and 6 bases, with 22 bases remaining between them. Per the germline V gene, CDR1 is SGHNT and CDR2 is YYREEE (reference sequence). The CDR3 reads CASSRTGRSQTAEAFF. The CDR3 DNA sequence: TGTGCCAGCAGCAGGACGGGACGGAGCCAAACCGCTGAAGCTTTCTTT. Filled out from reference TRBV5-4 and TRBJ1-1, the complete variable domain reads ETGVTQSPTHLIKTRGQQVTLRCSSQSGHNTVSWYQQALGQGPQFIFQYYREEENGRGNFPPRFSGLQFPNYSSELNVNALELDDSALYLCASSRTGRSQTAEAFFGQGTRLTVV.

The gene calls are TRBV5-5 and TRBJ1-2, with D uncertain. CDR1 is SGHKS and CDR2 is YYEKEE in the germline V gene (reference sequence). Between the trimmed V and J ends, which lost 0 bases and 5 bases, there was a span of 11 bases. The CDR3 totals 14 residues. The CDR3 spells CASSLGPVGYGYTF. DNA for the CDR3: TGTGCCAGCAGCTTGGGCCCAGTGGGGTATGGCTACACCTTC.

V is TRBV7-9 and J is TRBJ1-2; D gene unclear. This CDR3 comprises 15 residues. Germline V gene sequence: CDR1 SEHNR, CDR2 FQNEAQ (reference sequence). V shed 1 base and J shed 6 bases, with 15 bases lying between them. The CDR3 loop is CASSLDGLAFNGYTF. CDR3 coding DNA: TGTGCCAGCAGCTTAGACGGACTAGCGTTTAATGGCTACACCTTC.

The rearrangement joins TRBV6-1 to TRBJ2-7, with a possible D match to TRBD2 (7 bases). The length of the CDR3 is 13 residues. With 4 bases removed from V and 6 bases from J, the gap between germline ends came to 13 bases. Germline V gene lookup returns CDR1 MNHNS and CDR2 SASEGT. In DNA form, the CDR3 reads TGTGCCAGCAGTGGAAACAGGGAGGGCGAGCAGTACTTC. Its protein is CASSGNREGEQYF.

V usage is TRBV10-1 and J usage is TRBJ1-5; the D is unclear. V lost 0 bases to trimming and J lost 1 base, with 19 bases between them. Germline loops: CDR1 WNHNN, CDR2 SYGVQD (reference sequence). CDR3 size: 19 residues. The CDR3 is CASSESRLSSWRSNQPQHF. CDR3 DNA: TGCGCCAGCAGTGAGTCGAGATTATCCAGCTGGCGGAGCAATCAGCCCCAGCATTTT.

The count of this clone is one. V usage is TRBV18 and J usage is TRBJ1-1; D is possibly TRBD1 (5 bases). The CDR3 contains 14 residues. V was clipped by 3 bases and J by 4 bases, with 12 bases between them. Germline values: CDR1 KGHSH, CDR2 LQKENI. The CDR3 DNA sequence: TGTGCCAGCTCACCCAAGCAGGGTGGCACTGAAGCTTTCTTT. Translation: CASSPKQGGTEAFF.

This chain joins TRBV6-4 and TRBJ1-5, with 7 bases fitting TRBD1. The CDR3 sequence is 13 residues long. Germline V gene lookup returns CDR1 MRHNA and CDR2 SNTAGT. With V trimmed by 4 bases and J by 7 bases, 4 bases remained unmatched. The CDR3 sequence is CASSAYRGQPQHF. Written as DNA, the CDR3 is TGTGCCAGCAGTGCCTACAGGGGACAGCCCCAGCATTTT.